Described below is a single T cell receptor (beta chain) sequence and its context. Time point defined: blood 2 weeks post-SBRT. Sample treatment: 15 Gy SBRT to primary tumor, nephrectomy 4 weeks later. The patient's renal cell carcinoma had clear cell pathology. These data come from a study of radiation and T cells in renal cell carcinoma. V shed 6 bases and J 1 base; nucleotides not matched to a gene: 6. CDR1 and CDR2 (germline): KGHSH, LQKENI. The CDR3 spans 16 residues. Sequencing used immunoSEQ multiplex PCR; TCRdb keeps in-frame clones, though not all of them. The table records roughly 150,000 clones, 87% of them present only once.

The source was blood, collected from a patient whose treatment included radiotherapy and nephrectomy. The chain carries TRBV18 and TRBJ2-1, with TRBD2 identical over 10 bases. The clonotype comes from a woman in her fifties or sixties with renal cell carcinoma. The CDR3, as DNA: TGTGCCAGCTCCTTAGCGGGGGGTCCTTCCTACAATGAGCAGTTCTTC. It yields the protein CASSLAGGPSYNEQFF.